One and the same sample provided the 27 T cell receptor beta chains below, sequenced in a study of shared clonotypes between healthy human individuals. Method: immunoSEQ multiplex PCR; TCRdb's copy keeps in-frame clones and lacks some. Altogether about 520,000 clones are present, 70% to 85% being singletons, with the ten largest covering around 12%. The sequencing input was PBMCs. These receptors were collected from a woman aged 40 to 50 in good health. Some clones in this sample may be carry-over from other donors' samples.

V gene TRBV7-9 combines with J gene TRBJ2-7; 9 bases match TRBD1. The V segment lost 4 bases and the J segment 6 bases; nucleotides outside the gene matches: 16. Germline CDR1 SEHNR, CDR2 FQNEAQ (reference sequence). This CDR3 region has 17 residues. The CDR3 region has the DNA TGTGCCAGCAGCTCAAGCCGCTCCGGGACAGGGTCGGGCGAGCAGTACTTC. It encodes CASSSSRSGTGSGEQYF.

In regard to this clone: The junction shows a germline mismatch at one end, possibly a read error. This chain connects TRBV10-3 to TRBJ1-1; D call uncertain. CDR3 size: 11 residues. Germline lookup yields CDR1 ENHRY and CDR2 SYGVKD. The CDR3 region has the DNA TGTGCCATCAGAAACGCAGGAGAAGCTTCCTTT. Protein sequence: CAIRNAGEASF.

This rearrangement joins TRBV19 to TRBJ2-2, with D perhaps matching TRBD1 (6 bases). The CDR3 contains 14 residues. From germline, CDR1 is LNHDA and CDR2 SQIVND (reference sequence). V was pared by 6 bases and J by 2 bases, with 10 bases between. CDR3 DNA: TGTGCCAGTAGCCCGGGACACAACACCGGGGAGCTGTTTTTT. Translating gives CASSPGHNTGELFF. Combining the CDR3 with reference TRBV19 and TRBJ2-2 gives the whole variable domain DGGITQSPKYLFRKEGQNVTLSCEQNLNHDAMYWYRQDPGQGLRLIYYSQIVNDFQKGDIAEGYSVSREKKESFPLTVTSAQKNPTAFYLCASSPGHNTGELFFGEGSRLTVL.

The CDR3 region has the DNA TGCGCCAGCAGCTTGGACAGATATGGCTACACCTTC. Protein: CASSLDRYGYTF. This chain uses TRBV5-1 with TRBJ1-2; D is unresolved. Trimming removed 0 bases from V and 5 bases from J, with 5 bases in between. Germline CDR1 is SGHRS and CDR2 is YFSETQ. The CDR3 is made up of 12 amino acids. Filled out from reference TRBV5-1 and TRBJ1-2, the complete variable domain reads KAGVTQTPRYLIKTRGQQVTLSCSPISGHRSVSWYQQTPGQGLQFLFEYFSETQRNKGNFPGRFSGRQFSNSRSEMNVSTLELGDSALYLCASSLDRYGYTFGSGTRLTVV.

The chain links TRBV23-1 to TRBJ1-1, with D perhaps TRBD1 (5 bases). TRBV23-1 is assigned to the ORF class and has an uncertain function. The CDR3 is made up of 15 amino acids. V was shortened by 1 base and J by 4 bases, with 13 bases between the two germline ends. CDR3 coding DNA: TGCGCCAGCAGTCAATGGGGGGAAGGTTCCACTGAAGCTTTCTTT. This codes for CASSQWGEGSTEAFF.

The chain couples TRBV30 to TRBJ2-2; D unresolved. This CDR3 has 16 residues. Germline loops: CDR1 GTSNPN, CDR2 SVGIG (reference sequence). Deletions cut 0 bases from V and 2 bases from J, with 13 bases between. The CDR3 coding sequence is TGTGCCTGGAGTGTAAAGGTAGCTGAAAACACCGGGGAGCTGTTTTTT. Encoded protein: CAWSVKVAENTGELFF.

This clone has more than one count but fewer than ten. This chain joins TRBV10-1 and TRBJ2-7; TRBD2 agrees at 13 bases. V trimming: 6 bases; J trimming: 6 bases; junction bases outside the gene matches: 8. Germline assignment: CDR1 WNHNN and CDR2 SYGVQD (reference sequence). The CDR3 has 15 residues. The CDR3 sequence is CASSPGLAGVTEQYF. The CDR3 nucleotides read TGCGCCAGCAGCCCAGGACTAGCGGGAGTCACCGAGCAGTACTTC.

The chain links TRBV6-4 to TRBJ1-1; D is unclear. Between the trimmed V and J ends, which lost 3 bases and 1 base, there was a span of 9 bases. Looked up from germline, CDR1 is MRHNA and CDR2 is SNTAGT. There are 14 residues in the CDR3. This CDR3 is CASSEELWNTEAFF. The CDR3 DNA sequence: TGTGCCAGCAGTGAGGAGCTGTGGAACACTGAAGCTTTCTTT.

The genes are TRBV2 and TRBJ1-1; D is possibly TRBD1 (6 bases). CDR1 is SNHLY and CDR2 is FYNNEI in the germline V gene. V gave up 5 bases and J gave up 1 base, with 8 bases separating them. CDR3 length: 13 residues. CDR3 region: CASSSGENTEAFF. The CDR3 DNA reads TGTGCCAGCAGTTCAGGGGAGAACACTGAAGCTTTCTTT.

The rearrangement joins TRBV5-1 to TRBJ2-4; 12 bases agree with TRBD2. The CDR3 runs to 17 residues. Unmatched junction bases numbered 9, after V lost 0 bases and J lost 8 bases. CDR1 SGHRS and CDR2 YFSETQ come from the germline V gene. CDR3 coding DNA: TGCGCCAGCAGCTTGGCCGTCCTAGCGGGAGGGGCGGACATTCAGTACTTC. It is translated as CASSLAVLAGGADIQYF. The full variable domain, completed using reference TRBV5-1 and TRBJ2-4, is KAGVTQTPRYLIKTRGQQVTLSCSPISGHRSVSWYQQTPGQGLQFLFEYFSETQRNKGNFPGRFSGRQFSNSRSEMNVSTLELGDSALYLCASSLAVLAGGADIQYFGAGTRLSVL.

The chain is built from TRBV27 and TRBJ2-1, with D possibly being TRBD2 (5 bases). V lost 9 bases and J lost 2, with 14 bases in between. CDR3 length: 14 amino acids. Germline CDR1 reads MNHEY; CDR2 reads SMNVEV (reference sequence). The CDR3 DNA follows: TGTGCCAGTGGAAGCGGAAAAACCTACAATGAGCAGTTCTTC. This gives the protein CASGSGKTYNEQFF.

V and J are TRBV21-1 and TRBJ2-1; the listed D gene, TRBD1, was not tested against the DNA. TRBV21-1 is a pseudogene. This CDR3 region has 14 residues. The CDR3 is CASSPHRDWDEQFF. Written as DNA, the CDR3 is TGTGCCAGCAGCCCGCACAGGGATTGGGATGAGCAGTTCTTC.

The rearrangement uses TRBV2 and TRBJ2-7; D call uncertain. V was cut by 1 base and J by 1 base, with 5 bases left in between. The germline V gene has CDR1 SNHLY and CDR2 FYNNEI. The CDR3 is 13 residues long. CDR3 sequence (DNA): TGTGCCAGCAGTGAAGGCGTATCCTACGAGCAGTACTTC. Translation gives CASSEGVSYEQYF.

The sample holds a few counts of this clone. The chain joins TRBV19 to TRBJ2-6, with D possibly TRBD1 on 5 matching bases. V lost 1 base, J lost 2 bases, and 9 bases lay in between. Per the germline V gene, CDR1 is LNHDA and CDR2 is SQIVND (reference sequence). The CDR3 runs to 16 residues. The DNA of the CDR3 is TGTGCCAGTAGTATAGGCAGGGTCACTGGGGCCAACGTCCTGACTTTC. Translated: CASSIGRVTGANVLTF.

In nucleotides, the CDR3 is TGTGCCAGCAGTGAAGCAGGGAACACCATATATTTT. It encodes CASSEAGNTIYF. This chain uses TRBV2 with TRBJ1-3; D call uncertain. Germline loops: CDR1 SNHLY, CDR2 FYNNEI. This CDR3 has 12 residues. V lost 0 bases, J lost 7 bases, and 4 bases lay in between. Together with reference TRBV2 and TRBJ1-3, the CDR3 gives the full variable domain: EPEVTQTPSHQVTQMGQEVILRCVPISNHLYFYWYRQILGQKVEFLVSFYNNEISEKSEIFDDQFSVERPDGSNFTLKIRSTKLEDSAMYFCASSEAGNTIYFGEGSWLTVV.

The genes are TRBV11-2 and TRBJ2-7, with TRBD2 as a possible D gene (6 bases). V lost 4 bases and J 3 bases, leaving 16 bases between the germline ends. The length of the CDR3 is 15 residues. CDR1 and CDR2 (germline): SGHAT, FQNNGV. CDR3 residues: CASSSTPGLNYEQYF. As DNA, the CDR3 is TGTGCCAGCAGCTCTACACCGGGACTCAACTACGAGCAGTACTTC. Full variable domain (missing parts from reference TRBV11-2 and TRBJ2-7): EAGVAQSPRYKIIEKRQSVAFWCNPISGHATLYWYQQILGQGPKLLIQFQNNGVVDDSQLPKDRFSAERLKGVDSTLKIQPAKLEDSAVYLCASSSTPGLNYEQYFGPGTRLTVT.

A remark on this clone: It may be a read error: a sequence one base away is much more abundant. The V gene is TRBV30, the J gene TRBJ2-2, with D tentatively TRBD2 (6 bases). The CDR3 consists of 13 residues. Germline V gene lookup returns CDR1 GTSNPN and CDR2 SVGIG (reference sequence). For the CDR3, the DNA is TGTGCCTGGAGTGTTTGGGGTACCGGGGGGCTGTTTTTT. Translating gives CAWSVWGTGGLFF. The whole variable domain, filled in from reference TRBV30 and TRBJ2-2, reads SQTIHQWPATLVQPVGSPLSLECTVEGTSNPNLYWYRQAAGRGLQLLFYSVGIGQISSEVPQNLSASRPQDRQFILSSKKLLLSDSGFYLCAWSVWGTGGLFFGEGSRLTVL.

The chain is built from TRBV6-5 and TRBJ2-7; TRBD2 matches at 7 bases. Germline-derived CDR1 and CDR2 are MNHEY and SVGAGI. CDR3 size: 15 residues. J gave up 2 bases and V 4 bases, and 8 bases lay outside the gene matches. The CDR3 loop reads CASSFSGRAPYEQYF. The CDR3 DNA follows: TGTGCCAGCAGTTTCTCAGGGAGGGCTCCCTACGAGCAGTACTTC.

This clone showed up many times. The rearrangement uses TRBV9 and TRBJ1-2; the D is unclear. Between the trimmed V and J ends, which lost 5 bases and 2 bases, there was a span of 16 bases. Germline V gene lookup returns CDR1 SGDLS and CDR2 YYNGEE. The CDR3 spans 15 residues. The CDR3 here is CASRGGPARNYGYTF. Here the CDR3 DNA reads TGTGCCAGCAGGGGAGGGCCAGCTCGAAACTATGGCTACACCTTC.

This clone was seen only a few times. The chain uses TRBV11-2 and TRBJ2-2; tentative D call: TRBD2 (5 bases). The V gene's germline CDR1 is SGHAT and CDR2 FQNNGV. V dropped 5 bases and J dropped 0 bases, with 10 bases sitting between them. The CDR3 has 15 amino acids. The CDR3 nucleotides are TGTGCCAGCAGCCCCCTCGGGGCGAACACCGGGGAGCTGTTTTTT. Translated, it gives CASSPLGANTGELFF.

The V call is TRBV15, the J call TRBJ2-5; D is perhaps TRBD2 (5 bases). Germline V gives CDR1 LNHNV, CDR2 YYDKDF (reference sequence). The CDR3 is 15 amino acids. V shed 1 base and J shed 5 bases, with 14 bases lying between them. CDR3 in amino acids: CATSRASGNWETQYF. CDR3 DNA: TGTGCCACCAGCAGAGCATCGGGGAATTGGGAGACCCAGTACTTC.

The gene calls are TRBV15 and TRBJ2-1; tentative D call: TRBD2 (5 bases). Germline lookup yields CDR1 LNHNV and CDR2 YYDKDF (reference sequence). The CDR3 runs to 16 residues. V was clipped by 0 bases and J by 8 bases, with 17 bases between them. CDR3 protein: CATSREASGGWDEQFF. CDR3 in DNA: TGTGCCACCAGCAGAGAGGCAAGTGGCGGGTGGGATGAGCAGTTCTTC.

The J gene is TRBJ2-2, the V gene TRBV9, with 8 positions matching TRBD1. There are 15 residues in the CDR3. The junction had 10 bases not matched to a gene; V was cut back by 7 bases and J by 5 bases. Germline CDR1 reads SGDLS; CDR2 reads YYNGEE. The CDR3 protein is CASSWSDRVTGELFF. The CDR3 DNA reads as TGTGCCAGCTCCTGGTCGGACAGGGTTACCGGGGAGCTGTTTTTT.

The rearrangement links TRBV10-3 to TRBJ2-1; tentative D call: TRBD2 (5 bases). The V gene lost 8 bases and the J gene lost 3 bases, with 8 bases spanning the gap. Germline V gene sequence: CDR1 ENHRY, CDR2 SYGVKD. CDR3 size: 12 residues. The CDR3 here is CAIEGDYNEQFF. CDR3 nucleotides: TGTGCCATCGAGGGCGACTACAATGAGCAGTTCTTC.

The V and J genes are TRBV7-9 and TRBJ1-1, with TRBD1 matching over 7 bases. The ends lost 3 bases at V and 0 bases at J; junction bases unmatched: 1. The CDR3 consists of 14 residues. Germline assignment: CDR1 SEHNR and CDR2 FQNEAQ (reference sequence). The CDR3 region has the DNA TGTGCCAGCAGCTTTCAGGGGGTGAACACTGAAGCTTTCTTT. The encoded protein is CASSFQGVNTEAFF.

The chain couples TRBV5-1 to TRBJ1-2; D perhaps matches TRBD1 (5 bases). The CDR3 has 13 residues. Germline assignment: CDR1 SGHRS and CDR2 YFSETQ. V was shortened by 6 bases and J by 5 bases, with 14 bases between the two germline ends. The CDR3 protein is CASMGETMYGYTF. The CDR3, as DNA: TGCGCCAGCATGGGGGAGACCATGTATGGCTACACCTTC.

The gene calls are TRBV5-1 and TRBJ1-4, with D perhaps TRBD1 (5 bases). The CDR3 consists of 16 residues. The V end was cut by 0 bases, the J end by 0 bases, with 9 bases between. From germline, CDR1 is SGHRS and CDR2 YFSETQ. CDR3 amino acids: CASSLGRGATNEKLFF. CDR3 coding DNA: TGCGCCAGCAGCTTGGGTAGGGGCGCAACTAATGAAAAACTGTTTTTT.